The present T cell receptor beta chain was sequenced within a study of blood T cell repertoires in COVID-19. About the study: Acute and convalescent COVID-19 specimens originated in the United States, Italy and Spain.

This CDR3 contains 14 residues. Trimming took 5 bases from V and 4 from J; bases not matched to a gene: 6. Germline CDR1 SGHTA, CDR2 FQGNSA. Authors' data handling: Reference gene primer amplification in the assay estimated nucleated cell counts. Clones were sequenced by immunoSEQ multiplex PCR, and TCRdb holds only the in-frame ones, with some missing. V, J and clone size are taken as reported in that table, and D and trimming were inferred from the DNA itself. Seen here are 200,000 to 300,000 clones, around 83% observed once, and the top ten hold 3.4%. The genes are TRBV7-2 and TRBJ1-1; 8 nucleotides align to TRBD1. The sample taken for sequencing was peripheral blood. This TCR was recovered from a woman between 18 and 29 years old with acute or convalescent COVID-19. This chain's CDR3 is CASSVNTGGTEAFF. CDR3 DNA: TGTGCCAGCAGCGTTAACACAGGGGGCACTGAAGCTTTCTTT.